This T cell receptor beta chain derives from a study of CD8+CD57+ T cells in acquired aplastic anemia (dated by TCRdb to between 2018 and 2020). About the full investigation: A mean of about 3.2 ug of DNA, ranging from roughly 0.18 to 30 ug, was extracted from sorted CD4+ and CD8+ cells. A CD8+CD57+ expansion meant a frequency higher than the mean frequency seen in healthy subjects.

The paper as a whole reports these results and caveats: Roughly 30 CD8+ CDR3 sequences were shared between patients and controls but appeared highly expressed in patients and within their immunodominant clones. CD8+ Simpson's diversity did not differ significantly between patients and healthy controls (P=0.060).

Expansion of CD8+CD57+ cells had been shown by flow cytometry in the patients chosen for sequencing. Every patient had severe acquired aplastic anemia, diagnosed using the International Study of Aplastic Anemia and Agranulocytosis and Camitta criteria. Patients had received no therapy at the time of blood sampling. In this study, sorted CD4+ and CD8+ T cells from the blood of healthy subjects and of severe aplastic anemia patients had their TCR repertoires deep-sequenced. Patients were enrolled under clinicaltrials.gov protocols 00001620, 01623167, 00001397, 00071045, 00081523 and 00961064 in the USA. Ficoll-Paque density gradient centrifugation was used to isolate peripheral blood mononuclear cells. Before DNA was extracted, CD4+ and CD8+ T cells were sorted using either FACS or magnetic beads. V is trimmed back by 5 bases and J by 0 bases, and the junction contains 6 bases that no gene match accounts for. The CDR1 and CDR2 encoded by the germline V gene are SGHAT and FQNNGV. Including cysteine and phenylalanine, the CDR3 has 15 amino acids. The entry retains the CDR3 DNA only, 45 bases that are in frame from base 1.

Genomic DNA served as template for TCR beta VDJ combination and CDR3 sequence profiling. TCR repertoire sequencing was run on an Illumina HiSeq 2000. The original pipeline was this. Repertoires were assessed using TRBV/TRBJ rearrangement plots, CDR3 size and DJ length profiles, and Simpson's diversity index. Whichever DNA sequence was most abundant in the deep sequencing data was defined as the immunodominant clone. CDR3 amino acid sequences were checked for sharing across subjects and were also compared against the VDJdb database and published repertoires. TCRdb reanalyzed the raw reads on its own, using fastp at Q25 for trimming and MiXCR for clone calling, and kept in-frame beta chains. Rows merge per CDR3 protein into single entries with the most common DNA and genes. TCRdb, rather than the study authors, made the V and J calls. Present in this sample are hundreds of thousands of distinct CDR3 sequences, roughly 34% of which were seen just once. The ten largest clones take up less than 0.85% of the sample.

Worth noting for this clonotype: Its binding antigen is unknown. Per-nucleotide qualities are absent, and no much larger clonotype sits a single base away.

Sequencing used sorted CD4+, CD8+, or CD8+CD57+ T cells (not recorded which) from PBMCs. The TCR originated in a human donor with aplastic anemia. The chain uses TRBV11-2 and TRBJ2-7; 8 junctional bases match TRBD1. The DNA sequence is TGTGCCAGCAGCAGGGAACAGGGGGGCTCCTACGAGCAGTACTTC. Its translation is CASSREQGGSYEQYF.